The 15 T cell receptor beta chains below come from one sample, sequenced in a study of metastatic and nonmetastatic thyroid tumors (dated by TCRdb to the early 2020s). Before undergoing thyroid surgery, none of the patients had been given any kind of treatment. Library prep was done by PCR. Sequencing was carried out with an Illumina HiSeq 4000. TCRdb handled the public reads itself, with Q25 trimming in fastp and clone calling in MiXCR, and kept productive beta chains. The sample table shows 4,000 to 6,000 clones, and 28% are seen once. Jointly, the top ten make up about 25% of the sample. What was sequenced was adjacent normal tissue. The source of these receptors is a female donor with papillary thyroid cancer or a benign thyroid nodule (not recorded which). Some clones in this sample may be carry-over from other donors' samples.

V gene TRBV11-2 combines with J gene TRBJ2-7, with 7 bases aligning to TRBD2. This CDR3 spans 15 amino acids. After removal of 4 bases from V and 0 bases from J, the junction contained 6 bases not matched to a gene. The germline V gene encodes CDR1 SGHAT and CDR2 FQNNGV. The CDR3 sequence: CASSSLASSSYEQYF. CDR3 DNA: TGTGCCAGCAGCTCACTAGCGTCGAGCTCCTACGAGCAGTACTTC.

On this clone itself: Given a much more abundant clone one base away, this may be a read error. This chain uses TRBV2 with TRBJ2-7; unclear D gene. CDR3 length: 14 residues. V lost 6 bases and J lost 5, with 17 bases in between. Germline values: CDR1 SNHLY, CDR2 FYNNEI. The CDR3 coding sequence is TGTGCCAGCAGGATTCAGCAGGTCAACCACGAGCAGTACTTC. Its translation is CASRIQQVNHEQYF.

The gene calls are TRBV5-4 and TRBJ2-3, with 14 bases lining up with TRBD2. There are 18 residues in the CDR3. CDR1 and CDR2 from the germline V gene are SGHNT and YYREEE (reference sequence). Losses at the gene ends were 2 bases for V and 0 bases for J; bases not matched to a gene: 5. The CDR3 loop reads CASSFRLAGGRSTDTQYF. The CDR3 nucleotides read TGTGCCAGCAGCTTTCGACTAGCGGGGGGGAGGAGCACAGATACGCAGTATTTT.

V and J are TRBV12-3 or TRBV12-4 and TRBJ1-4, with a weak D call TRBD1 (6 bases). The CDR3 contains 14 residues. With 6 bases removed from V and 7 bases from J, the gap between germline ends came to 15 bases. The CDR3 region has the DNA TGTGCCAGCAGAGACACCGGGGGCGGTGAAAAACTGTTTTTT. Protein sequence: CASRDTGGGEKLFF.

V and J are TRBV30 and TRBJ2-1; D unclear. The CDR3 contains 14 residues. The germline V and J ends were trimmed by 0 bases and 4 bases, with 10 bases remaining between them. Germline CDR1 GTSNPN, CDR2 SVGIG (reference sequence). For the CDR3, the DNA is TGTGCCTGGAGTGTGTCGGCCGGATACAATGAGCAGTTCTTC. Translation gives CAWSVSAGYNEQFF.

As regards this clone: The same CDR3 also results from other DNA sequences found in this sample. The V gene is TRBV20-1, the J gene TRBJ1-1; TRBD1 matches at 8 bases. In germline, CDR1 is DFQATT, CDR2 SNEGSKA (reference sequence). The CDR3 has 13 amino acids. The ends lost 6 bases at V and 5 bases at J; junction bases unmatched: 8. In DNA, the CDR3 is TGCAGTGCAGCAACAGGGGGAGAGACTGAAGCTTTCTTT. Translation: CSAATGGETEAFF.

CDR3 amino acids: CASSEAPFWLIDPMNTGELFF. The DNA for the CDR3 is TGTGCCAGCAGTGAAGCGCCGTTTTGGCTAATTGACCCGATGAACACCGGGGAGCTGTTTTTT. The chain joins TRBV2 to TRBJ2-2; no clear D. The length of the CDR3 is 21 residues. V lost 0 bases and J 1 base, leaving 24 bases between the germline ends. Germline V lookup: CDR1 SNHLY, CDR2 FYNNEI.

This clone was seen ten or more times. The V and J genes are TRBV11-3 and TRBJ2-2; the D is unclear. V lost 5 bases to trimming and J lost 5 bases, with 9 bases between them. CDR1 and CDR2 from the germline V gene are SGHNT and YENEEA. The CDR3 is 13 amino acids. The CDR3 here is CASSDRITGELFF. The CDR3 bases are TGTGCCAGCAGCGATCGTATAACCGGGGAGCTGTTTTTT.

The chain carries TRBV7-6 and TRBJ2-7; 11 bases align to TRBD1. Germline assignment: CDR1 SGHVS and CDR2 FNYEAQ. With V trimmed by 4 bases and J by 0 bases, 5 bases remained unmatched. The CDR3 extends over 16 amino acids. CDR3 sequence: CASSSGTGGGSYEQYF. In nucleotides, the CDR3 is TGTGCCAGCAGCTCGGGGACAGGGGGAGGCTCCTACGAGCAGTACTTC.

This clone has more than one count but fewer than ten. The CDR3, as DNA: TGTGCCAGCAGACCTACTAGCGGGGGGCCCGGGGAGCTGTTTTTT. It yields the protein CASRPTSGGPGELFF. This chain links TRBV12-3 or TRBV12-4 with TRBJ2-2, with TRBD2 matching over 12 bases. J was trimmed by 6 bases and V by 6 bases; bases with no gene match: 5. The CDR3 has 15 residues.

CDR3 nucleotides: TGTGCCAGCAGTGAACAGGGGGCCCTTTTCTATGGCTACACCTTC. Protein sequence: CASSEQGALFYGYTF. This chain joins TRBV6-1 and TRBJ1-2; the match to TRBD1 covers 8 bases. With V trimmed by 2 bases and J by 4 bases, 6 bases remained unmatched. Germline CDR1 is MNHNS and CDR2 is SASEGT. This CDR3 contains 15 residues.

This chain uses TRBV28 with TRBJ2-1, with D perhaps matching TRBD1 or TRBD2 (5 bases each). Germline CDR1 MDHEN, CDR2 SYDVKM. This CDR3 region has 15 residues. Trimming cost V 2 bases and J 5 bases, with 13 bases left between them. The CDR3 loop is CASSLTGRNHNEQFF. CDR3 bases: TGTGCCAGCAGTTTAACGGGGCGCAACCACAATGAGCAGTTCTTC.

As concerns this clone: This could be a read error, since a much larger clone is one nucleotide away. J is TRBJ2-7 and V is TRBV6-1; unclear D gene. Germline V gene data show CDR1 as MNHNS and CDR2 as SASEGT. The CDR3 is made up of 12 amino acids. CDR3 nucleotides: TGTGCCAGCGGAGCCTTCTCCTACGAGAAGTACTTC. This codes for CASGAFSYEKYF.

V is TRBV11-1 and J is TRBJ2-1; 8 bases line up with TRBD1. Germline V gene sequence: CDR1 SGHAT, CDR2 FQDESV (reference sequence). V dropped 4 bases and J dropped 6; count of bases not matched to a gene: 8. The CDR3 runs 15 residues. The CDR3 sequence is CASSSRQGLGNEQFF. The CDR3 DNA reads TGTGCCAGCAGCTCCCGACAGGGGTTGGGCAATGAGCAGTTCTTC.

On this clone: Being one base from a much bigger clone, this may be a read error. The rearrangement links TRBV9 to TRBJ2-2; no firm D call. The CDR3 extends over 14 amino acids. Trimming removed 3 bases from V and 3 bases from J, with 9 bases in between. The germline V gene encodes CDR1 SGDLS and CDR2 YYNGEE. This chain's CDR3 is CASSGVVDTGELFF. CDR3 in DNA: TGTGCCAGCAGCGGTGTTGTGGACACCGGGGAGCTGTTTTTT.